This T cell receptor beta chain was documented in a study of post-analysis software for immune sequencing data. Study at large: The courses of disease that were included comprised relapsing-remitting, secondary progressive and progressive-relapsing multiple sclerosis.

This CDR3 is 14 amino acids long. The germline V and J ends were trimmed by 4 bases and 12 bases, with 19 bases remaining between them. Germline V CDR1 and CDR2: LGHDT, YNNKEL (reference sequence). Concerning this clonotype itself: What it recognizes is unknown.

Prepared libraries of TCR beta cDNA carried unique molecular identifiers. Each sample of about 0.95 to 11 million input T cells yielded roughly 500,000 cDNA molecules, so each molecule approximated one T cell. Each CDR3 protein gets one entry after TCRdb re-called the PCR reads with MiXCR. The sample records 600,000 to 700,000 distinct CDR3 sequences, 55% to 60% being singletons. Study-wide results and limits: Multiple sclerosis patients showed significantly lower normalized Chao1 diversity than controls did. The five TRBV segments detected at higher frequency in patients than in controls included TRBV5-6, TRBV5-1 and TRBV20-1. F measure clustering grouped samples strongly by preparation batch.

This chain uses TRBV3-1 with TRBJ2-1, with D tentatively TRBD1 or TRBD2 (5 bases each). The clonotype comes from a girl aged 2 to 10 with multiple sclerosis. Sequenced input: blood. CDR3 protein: CASSLKGTDEVQFF. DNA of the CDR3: TGTGCCAGCAGCCTAAAAGGGACCGATGAGGTGCAGTTCTTC.